This T cell receptor beta chain was captured by sequencing in a study of CD8 T cells in ankylosing spondylitis. TCRdb redid the calling of the 5' RACE reads with MiXCR, one entry per CDR3 protein. The sample consists of 250,000 to 350,000 distinct CDR3 sequences, around 20% of them appearing once. Findings and caveats of the study: A motif of under 10 highly homologous TCR beta variants was seen as apparently characteristic of ankylosing spondylitis blood.

With regard to this clonotype: Antigen: not known.

The sequence was collected from a male donor with ankylosing spondylitis or in good health (not recorded which). Material: blood, either unsorted or a sorted T cell fraction (not recorded which).

CDR3 nucleotides: TGTGCCAGCAAAGAACAGGGGGGCAATCAGCCCCAGCATTTT. Its protein is CASKEQGGNQPQHF. The rearrangement links TRBV6-1 to TRBJ1-5; TRBD1 agrees at 8 bases. Germline V gene sequence: CDR1 MNHNS, CDR2 SASEGT. CDR3 length equals 14 residues. V gave up 7 bases and J gave up 2 bases; unmatched junction bases: 4.